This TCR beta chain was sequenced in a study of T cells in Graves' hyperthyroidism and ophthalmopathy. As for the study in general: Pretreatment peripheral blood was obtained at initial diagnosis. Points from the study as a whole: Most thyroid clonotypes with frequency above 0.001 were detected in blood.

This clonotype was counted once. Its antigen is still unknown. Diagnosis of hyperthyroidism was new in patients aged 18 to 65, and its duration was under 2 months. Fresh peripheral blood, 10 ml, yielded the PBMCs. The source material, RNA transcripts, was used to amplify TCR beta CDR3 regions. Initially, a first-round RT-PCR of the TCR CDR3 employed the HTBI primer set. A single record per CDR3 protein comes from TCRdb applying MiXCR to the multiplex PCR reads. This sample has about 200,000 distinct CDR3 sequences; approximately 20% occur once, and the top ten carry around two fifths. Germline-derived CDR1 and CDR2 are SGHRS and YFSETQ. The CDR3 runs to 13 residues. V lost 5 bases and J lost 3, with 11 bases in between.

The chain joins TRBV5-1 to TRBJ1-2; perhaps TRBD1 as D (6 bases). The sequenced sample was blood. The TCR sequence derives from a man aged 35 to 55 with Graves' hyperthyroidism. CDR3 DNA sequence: TGCGCCAGCAGTCGGGGGCGGGACTATGGCTACACCTTC. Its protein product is CASSRGRDYGYTF.